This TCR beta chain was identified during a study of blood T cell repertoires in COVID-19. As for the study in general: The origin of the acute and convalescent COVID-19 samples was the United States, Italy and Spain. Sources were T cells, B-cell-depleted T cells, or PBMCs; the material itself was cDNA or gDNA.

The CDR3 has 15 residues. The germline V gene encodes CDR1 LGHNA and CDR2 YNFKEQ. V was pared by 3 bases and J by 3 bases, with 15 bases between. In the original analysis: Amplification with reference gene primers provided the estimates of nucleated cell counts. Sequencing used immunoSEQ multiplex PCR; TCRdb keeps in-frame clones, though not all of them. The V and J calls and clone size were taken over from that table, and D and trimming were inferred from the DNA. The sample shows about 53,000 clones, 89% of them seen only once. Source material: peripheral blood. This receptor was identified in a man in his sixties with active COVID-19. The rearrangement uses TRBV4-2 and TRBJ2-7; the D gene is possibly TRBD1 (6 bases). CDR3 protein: CASSQPGHDRYEQYF. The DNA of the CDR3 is TGTGCCAGCAGCCAGCCGGGACACGACCGCTACGAGCAGTACTTC.